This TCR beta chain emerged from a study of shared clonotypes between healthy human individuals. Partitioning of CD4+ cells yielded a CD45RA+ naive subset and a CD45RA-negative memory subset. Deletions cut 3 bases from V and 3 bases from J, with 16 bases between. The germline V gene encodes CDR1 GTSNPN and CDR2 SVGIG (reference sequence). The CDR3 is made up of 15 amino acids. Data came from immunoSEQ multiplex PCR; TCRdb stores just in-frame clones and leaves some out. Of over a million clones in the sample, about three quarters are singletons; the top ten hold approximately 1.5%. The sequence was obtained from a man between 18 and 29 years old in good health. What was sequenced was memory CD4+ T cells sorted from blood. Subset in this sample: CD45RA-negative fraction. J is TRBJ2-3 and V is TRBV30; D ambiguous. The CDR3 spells CAWRKENTPTDTQYF. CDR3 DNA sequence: TGTGCCTGGAGGAAGGAAAATACCCCGACAGATACGCAGTATTTT.